Listed here are 6 T cell receptor beta chains from one sample, sequenced in a study of cytomegalovirus exposure and HLA in healthy donors. Primers: 60 Vbeta forward and 13 Jbeta reverse. Only in-frame clones appear in the TCRdb table, and some are missing; sequencing was by immunoSEQ multiplex PCR. In the table there are about 130,000 clones, roughly 72% of which are singletons. Sequences were obtained from PBMCs. The receptor source for this set is a woman between 45 and 60 years old in good health and CMV-seronegative.

The chain combines TRBV7-9 with TRBJ1-2; D uncertain. The germline gives CDR1 SEHNR, CDR2 FQNEAQ (reference sequence). This CDR3 is built from 13 residues. V was trimmed by 5 bases and J by 4 bases, leaving 11 bases between them. Written as DNA, the CDR3 is TGTGCCAGCAGCCCCGGGATGTCCTATGGCTACACCTTC. Translated, it gives CASSPGMSYGYTF.

This chain links TRBV18 with TRBJ1-2; D remains ambiguous. Per germline, CDR1 KGHSH and CDR2 LQKENI. Trimming removed 0 bases from V and 8 bases from J, with 13 bases in between. The CDR3 is 14 residues long. The CDR3 reads CASSPPSGFEGYTF. CDR3 DNA: TGTGCCAGCTCACCACCGTCGGGTTTTGAGGGCTACACCTTC.

This rearrangement joins TRBV25-1 to TRBJ1-1, with 7 bases matching TRBD1. The germline CDR1 and CDR2 sequences are MGHDK and SYGVNS. The V segment lost 5 bases and the J segment 2 bases; nucleotides outside the gene matches: 8. The CDR3 loop spans 15 amino acids. The CDR3, as DNA: TGTGCCAGCAGTTCTCACAGGGGAGCAAACACTGAAGCTTTCTTT. The encoded protein is CASSSHRGANTEAFF.

The V and J genes are TRBV7-9 and TRBJ2-1; D gene uncertain. V dropped 0 bases and J dropped 6 bases, with 9 bases sitting between them. The CDR3 has 14 amino acids. The germline V gene has CDR1 SEHNR and CDR2 FQNEAQ (reference sequence). The CDR3 reads CASSLALSPNEQFF. DNA for the CDR3: TGTGCCAGCAGCTTAGCACTAAGCCCCAATGAGCAGTTCTTC.

This clone appeared many times. The gene calls are TRBV5-6 and TRBJ2-7; D remains ambiguous. CDR1 is SGHDT and CDR2 is YYEEEE in the germline V gene. This CDR3 is built from 12 residues. V was pared by 2 bases and J by 6 bases, with 9 bases between. The CDR3 sequence: CASSFITPEQYF. DNA of the CDR3: TGTGCCAGCAGCTTTATCACTCCCGAGCAGTACTTC. Based on the CDR3 plus reference TRBV5-6 and TRBJ2-7, the full variable domain is DAGVTQSPTHLIKTRGQQVTLRCSPKSGHDTVSWYQQALGQGPQFIFQYYEEEERQRGNFPDRFSGHQFPNYSSELNVNALLLGDSALYLCASSFITPEQYFGPGTRLTVT.

V and J are TRBV5-6 and TRBJ1-5, with 9 positions matching TRBD1. The ends lost 3 bases at V and 4 bases at J; junction bases unmatched: 11. The germline V gene has CDR1 SGHDT and CDR2 YYEEEE. CDR3 size: 17 residues. CDR3 in DNA: TGTGCCAGCAGCTCCTGGACAGGGGCCTCGGGGAATCAGCCCCAGCATTTT. It codes for CASSSWTGASGNQPQHF.